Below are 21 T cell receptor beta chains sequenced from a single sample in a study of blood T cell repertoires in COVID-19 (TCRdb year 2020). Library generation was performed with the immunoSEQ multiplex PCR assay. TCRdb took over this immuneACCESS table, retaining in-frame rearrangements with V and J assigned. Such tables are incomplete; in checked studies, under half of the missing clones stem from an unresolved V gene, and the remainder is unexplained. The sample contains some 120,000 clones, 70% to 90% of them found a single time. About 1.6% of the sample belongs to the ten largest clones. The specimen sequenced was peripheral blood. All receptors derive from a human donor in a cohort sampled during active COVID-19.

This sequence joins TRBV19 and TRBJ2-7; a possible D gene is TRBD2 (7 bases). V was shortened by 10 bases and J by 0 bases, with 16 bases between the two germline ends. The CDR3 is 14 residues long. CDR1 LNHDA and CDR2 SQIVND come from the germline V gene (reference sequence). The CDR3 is CATRGGGGSYEQYF. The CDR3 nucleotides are TGTGCCACCAGAGGAGGGGGGGGCTCCTACGAGCAGTACTTC.

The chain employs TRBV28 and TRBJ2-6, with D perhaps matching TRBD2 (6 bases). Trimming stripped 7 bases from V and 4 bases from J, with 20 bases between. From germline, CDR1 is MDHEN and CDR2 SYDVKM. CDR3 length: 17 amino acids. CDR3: CASKSGRRGAGANVLTF. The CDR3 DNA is TGTGCCAGCAAAAGTGGGCGCCGCGGGGCCGGGGCCAACGTCCTGACTTTC.

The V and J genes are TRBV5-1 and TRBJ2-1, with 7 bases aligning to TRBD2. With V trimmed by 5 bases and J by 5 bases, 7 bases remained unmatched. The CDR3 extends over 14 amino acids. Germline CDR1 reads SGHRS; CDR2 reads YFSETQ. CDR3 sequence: CASRVLAGDNEQFF. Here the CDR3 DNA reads TGCGCCAGCAGGGTCCTCGCGGGGGACAATGAGCAGTTCTTC. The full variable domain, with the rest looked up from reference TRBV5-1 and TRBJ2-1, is KAGVTQTPRYLIKTRGQQVTLSCSPISGHRSVSWYQQTPGQGLQFLFEYFSETQRNKGNFPGRFSGRQFSNSRSEMNVSTLELGDSALYLCASRVLAGDNEQFFGPGTRLTVL.

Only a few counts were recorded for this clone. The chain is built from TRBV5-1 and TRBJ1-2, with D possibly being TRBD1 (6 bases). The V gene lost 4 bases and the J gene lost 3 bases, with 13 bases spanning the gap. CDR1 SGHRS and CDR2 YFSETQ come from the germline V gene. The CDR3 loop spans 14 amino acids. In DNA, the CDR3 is TGCGCCAGCAGCCCCCTAGGACAGCACTATGGCTACACCTTC. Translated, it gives CASSPLGQHYGYTF.

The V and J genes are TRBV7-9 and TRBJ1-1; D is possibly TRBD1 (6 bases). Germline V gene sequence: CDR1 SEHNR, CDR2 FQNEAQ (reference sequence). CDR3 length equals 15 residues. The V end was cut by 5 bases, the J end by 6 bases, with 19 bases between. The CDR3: CASSTQGRVVAEAFF. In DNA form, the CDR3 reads TGTGCCAGCAGCACTCAGGGGAGGGTTGTCGCTGAAGCTTTCTTT.

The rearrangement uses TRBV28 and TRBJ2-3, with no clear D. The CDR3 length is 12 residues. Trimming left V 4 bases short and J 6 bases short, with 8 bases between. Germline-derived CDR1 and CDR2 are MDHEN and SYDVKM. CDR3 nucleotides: TGTGCCAGCAGTTCGACATGGGATACGCAGTATTTT. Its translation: CASSSTWDTQYF. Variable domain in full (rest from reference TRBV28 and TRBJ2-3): DVKVTQSSRYLVKRTGEKVFLECVQDMDHENMFWYRQDPGLGLRLIYFSYDVKMKEKGDIPEGYSVSREKKERFSLILESASTNQTSMYLCASSSTWDTQYFGPGTRLTVL.

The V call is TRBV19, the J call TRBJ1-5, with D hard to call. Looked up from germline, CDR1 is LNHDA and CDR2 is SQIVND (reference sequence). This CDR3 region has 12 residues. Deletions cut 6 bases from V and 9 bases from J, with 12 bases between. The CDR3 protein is CASSLSAGPQHF. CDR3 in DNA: TGTGCCAGTAGCTTATCAGCAGGGCCCCAGCATTTT.

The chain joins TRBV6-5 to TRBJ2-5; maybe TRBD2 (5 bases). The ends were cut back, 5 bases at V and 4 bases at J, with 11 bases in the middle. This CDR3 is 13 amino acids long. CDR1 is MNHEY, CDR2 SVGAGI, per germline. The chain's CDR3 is CASSPGVRETQYF. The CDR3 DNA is TGTGCCAGCAGTCCCGGGGTTCGAGAGACCCAGTACTTC.

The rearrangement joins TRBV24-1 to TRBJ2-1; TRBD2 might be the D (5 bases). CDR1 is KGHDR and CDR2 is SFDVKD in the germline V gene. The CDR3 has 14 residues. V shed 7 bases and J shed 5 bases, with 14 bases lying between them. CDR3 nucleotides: TGTGCCACCAGGGGAGACACACGTAACAATGAGCAGTTCTTC. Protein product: CATRGDTRNNEQFF.

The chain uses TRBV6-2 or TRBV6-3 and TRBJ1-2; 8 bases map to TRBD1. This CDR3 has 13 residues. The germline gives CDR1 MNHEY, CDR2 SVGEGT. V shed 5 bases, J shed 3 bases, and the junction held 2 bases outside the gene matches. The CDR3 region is CASSTDRDYGYTF. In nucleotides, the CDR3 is TGTGCCAGCAGTACGGACAGGGACTATGGCTACACCTTC.

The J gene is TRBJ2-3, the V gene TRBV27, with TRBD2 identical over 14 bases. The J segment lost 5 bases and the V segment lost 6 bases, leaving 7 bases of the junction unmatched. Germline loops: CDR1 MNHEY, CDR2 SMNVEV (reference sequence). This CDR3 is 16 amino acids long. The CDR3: CASSPGLAGVGDTQYF. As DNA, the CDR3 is TGTGCCAGCAGCCCGGGACTAGCGGGAGTAGGAGATACGCAGTATTTT.

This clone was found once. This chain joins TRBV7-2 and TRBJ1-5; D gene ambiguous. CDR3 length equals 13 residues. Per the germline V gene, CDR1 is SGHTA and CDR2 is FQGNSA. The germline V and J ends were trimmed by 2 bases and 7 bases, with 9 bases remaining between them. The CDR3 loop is CASSLYTQQPQHF. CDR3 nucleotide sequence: TGTGCCAGCAGCTTATACACCCAACAGCCCCAGCATTTT. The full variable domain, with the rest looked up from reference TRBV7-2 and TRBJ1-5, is GAGVSQSPSNKVTEKGKDVELRCDPISGHTALYWYRQSLGQGLEFLIYFQGNSAPDKSGLPSDRFSAERTGGSVSTLTIQRTQQEDSAVYLCASSLYTQQPQHFGDGTRLSIL.

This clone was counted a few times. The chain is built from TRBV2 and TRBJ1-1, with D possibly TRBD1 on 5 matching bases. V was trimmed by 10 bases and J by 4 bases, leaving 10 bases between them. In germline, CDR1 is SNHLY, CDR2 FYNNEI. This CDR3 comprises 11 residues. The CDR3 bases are TGTGCCACAGGAGGGACCACTGAAGCTTTCTTT. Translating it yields CATGGTTEAFF.

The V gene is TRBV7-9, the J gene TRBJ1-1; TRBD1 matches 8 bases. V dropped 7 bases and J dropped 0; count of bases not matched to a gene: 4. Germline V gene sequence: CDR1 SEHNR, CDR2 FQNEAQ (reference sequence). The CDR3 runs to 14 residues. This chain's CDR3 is CASTRGLMNTEAFF. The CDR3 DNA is TGTGCCAGCACCAGGGGGCTTATGAACACTGAAGCTTTCTTT.

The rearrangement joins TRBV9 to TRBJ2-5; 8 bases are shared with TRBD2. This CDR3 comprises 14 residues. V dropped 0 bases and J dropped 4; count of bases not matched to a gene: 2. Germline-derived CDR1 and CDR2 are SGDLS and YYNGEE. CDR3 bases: TGTGCCAGCAGCGTAGGACTAGCGACAGAGACCCAGTACTTC. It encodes CASSVGLATETQYF.

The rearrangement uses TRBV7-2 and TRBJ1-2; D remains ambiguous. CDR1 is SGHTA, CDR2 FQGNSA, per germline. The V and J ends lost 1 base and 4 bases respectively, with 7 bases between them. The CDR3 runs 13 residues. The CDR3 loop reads CASSLGGLYGYTF. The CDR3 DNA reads TGTGCCAGCAGCTTAGGAGGGCTCTATGGCTACACCTTC.

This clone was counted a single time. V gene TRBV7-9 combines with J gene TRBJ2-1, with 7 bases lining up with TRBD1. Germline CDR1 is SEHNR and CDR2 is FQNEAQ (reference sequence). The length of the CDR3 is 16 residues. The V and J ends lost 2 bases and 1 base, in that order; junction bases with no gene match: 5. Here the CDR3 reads CASSLRGGGSYNEQFF. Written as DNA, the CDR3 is TGTGCCAGCAGCTTACGAGGGGGCGGGTCCTACAATGAGCAGTTCTTC.

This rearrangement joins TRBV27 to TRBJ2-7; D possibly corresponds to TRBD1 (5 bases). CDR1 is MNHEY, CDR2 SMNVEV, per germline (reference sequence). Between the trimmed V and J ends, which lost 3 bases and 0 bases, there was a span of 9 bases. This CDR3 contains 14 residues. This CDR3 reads CASSFFGASYEQYF. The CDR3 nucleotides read TGTGCCAGCAGTTTTTTTGGGGCCTCCTACGAGCAGTACTTC.

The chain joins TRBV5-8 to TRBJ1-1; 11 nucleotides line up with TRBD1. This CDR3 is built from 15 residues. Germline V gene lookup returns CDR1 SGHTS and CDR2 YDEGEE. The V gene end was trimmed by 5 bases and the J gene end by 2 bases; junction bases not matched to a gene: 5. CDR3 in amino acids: CASSQDRGLNTEAFF. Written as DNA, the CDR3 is TGTGCCAGCAGTCAGGACAGGGGGCTTAACACTGAAGCTTTCTTT.

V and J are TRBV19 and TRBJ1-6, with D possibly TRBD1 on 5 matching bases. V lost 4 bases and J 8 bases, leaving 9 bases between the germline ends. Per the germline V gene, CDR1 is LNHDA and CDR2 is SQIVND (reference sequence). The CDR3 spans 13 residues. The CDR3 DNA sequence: TGTGCCAGTAGTACAGTCAGGGATTCACCCCTCCACTTT. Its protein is CASSTVRDSPLHF.

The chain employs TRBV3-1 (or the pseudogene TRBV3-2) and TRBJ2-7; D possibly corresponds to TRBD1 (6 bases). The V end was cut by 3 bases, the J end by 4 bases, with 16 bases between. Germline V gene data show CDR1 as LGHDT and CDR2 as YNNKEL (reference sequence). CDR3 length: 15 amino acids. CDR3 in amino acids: CASSQVGGASYEQYF. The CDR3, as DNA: TGTGCCAGCAGCCAGGTTGGGGGCGCCTCTTACGAGCAGTACTTC.